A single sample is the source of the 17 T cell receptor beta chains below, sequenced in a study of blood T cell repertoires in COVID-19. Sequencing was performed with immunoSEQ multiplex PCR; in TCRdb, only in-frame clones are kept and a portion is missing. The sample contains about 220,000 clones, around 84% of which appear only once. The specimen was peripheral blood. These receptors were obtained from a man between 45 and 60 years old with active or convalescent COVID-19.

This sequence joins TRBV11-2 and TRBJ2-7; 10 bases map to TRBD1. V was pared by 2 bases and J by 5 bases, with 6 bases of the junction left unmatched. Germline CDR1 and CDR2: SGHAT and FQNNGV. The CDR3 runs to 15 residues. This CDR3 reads CASSLYTGTGDEQYF. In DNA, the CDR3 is TGTGCCAGCAGCTTATACACCGGGACAGGGGACGAGCAGTACTTC.

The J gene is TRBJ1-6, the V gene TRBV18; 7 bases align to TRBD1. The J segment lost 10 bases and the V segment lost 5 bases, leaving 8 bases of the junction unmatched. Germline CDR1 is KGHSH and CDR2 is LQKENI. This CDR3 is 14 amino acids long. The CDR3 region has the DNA TGTGCCAGCTCAATGACAGGGTTGGGGTCACCCCTCCACTTT. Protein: CASSMTGLGSPLHF.

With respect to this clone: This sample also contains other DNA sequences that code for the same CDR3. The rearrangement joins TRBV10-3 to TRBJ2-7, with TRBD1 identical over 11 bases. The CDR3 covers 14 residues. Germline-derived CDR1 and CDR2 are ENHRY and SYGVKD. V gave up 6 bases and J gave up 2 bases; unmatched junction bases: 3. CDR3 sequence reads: CAIRGTGGPYEQYF. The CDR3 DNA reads TGTGCCATCAGGGGGACAGGGGGACCCTACGAGCAGTACTTC.

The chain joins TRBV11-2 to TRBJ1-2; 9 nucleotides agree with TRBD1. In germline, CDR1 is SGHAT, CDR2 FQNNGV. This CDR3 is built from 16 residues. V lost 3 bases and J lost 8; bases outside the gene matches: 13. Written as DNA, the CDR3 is TGTGCCAGCAGCTTGTTGGGACAGGGCCTCACCTGGGGCTACACCTTC. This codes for CASSLLGQGLTWGYTF.

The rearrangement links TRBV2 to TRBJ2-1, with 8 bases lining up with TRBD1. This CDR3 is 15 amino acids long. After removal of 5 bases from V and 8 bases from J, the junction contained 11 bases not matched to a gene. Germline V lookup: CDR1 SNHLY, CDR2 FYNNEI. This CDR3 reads CASSPRTGPPDEQFF. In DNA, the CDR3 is TGTGCCAGCAGTCCTAGGACAGGGCCTCCTGATGAGCAGTTCTTC.

CDR3 coding DNA: TGTGCCAGCAGCTTATCAGGGAACAATCAGCCCCAGCATTTT. Translated, it gives CASSLSGNNQPQHF. The V gene is TRBV7-9, the J gene TRBJ1-5; TRBD1 might be the D (5 bases). There are 14 residues in the CDR3. Germline-derived CDR1 and CDR2 are SEHNR and FQNEAQ (reference sequence). V was shortened by 2 bases and J by 3 bases, with 8 bases between the two germline ends.

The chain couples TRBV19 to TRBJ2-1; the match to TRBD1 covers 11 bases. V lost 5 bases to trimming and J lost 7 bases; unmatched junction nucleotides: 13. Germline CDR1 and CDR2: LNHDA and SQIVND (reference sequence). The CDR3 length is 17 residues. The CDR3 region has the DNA TGTGCCAGTAGTCCATCCCGGACAGGGGGCTTGAGGAATGAGCAGTTCTTC. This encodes CASSPSRTGGLRNEQFF.

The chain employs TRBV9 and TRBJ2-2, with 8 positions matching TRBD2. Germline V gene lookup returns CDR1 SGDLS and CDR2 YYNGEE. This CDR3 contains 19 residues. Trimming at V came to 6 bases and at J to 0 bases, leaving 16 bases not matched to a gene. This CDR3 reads CASTPPRGSGTPNTGELFF. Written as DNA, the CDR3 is TGTGCCAGCACCCCCCCGCGGGGTAGCGGGACCCCGAACACCGGGGAGCTGTTTTTT.

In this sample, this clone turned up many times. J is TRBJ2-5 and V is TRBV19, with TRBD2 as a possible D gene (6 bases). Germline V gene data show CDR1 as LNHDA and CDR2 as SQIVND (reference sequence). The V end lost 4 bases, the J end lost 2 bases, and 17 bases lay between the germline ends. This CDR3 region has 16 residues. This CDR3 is CASSTTRGRGQETQYF. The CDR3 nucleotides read TGTGCCAGTAGTACCACGCGGGGTCGAGGGCAAGAGACCCAGTACTTC. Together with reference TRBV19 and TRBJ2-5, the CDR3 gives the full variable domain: DGGITQSPKYLFRKEGQNVTLSCEQNLNHDAMYWYRQDPGQGLRLIYYSQIVNDFQKGDIAEGYSVSREKKESFPLTVTSAQKNPTAFYLCASSTTRGRGQETQYFGPGTRLLVL.

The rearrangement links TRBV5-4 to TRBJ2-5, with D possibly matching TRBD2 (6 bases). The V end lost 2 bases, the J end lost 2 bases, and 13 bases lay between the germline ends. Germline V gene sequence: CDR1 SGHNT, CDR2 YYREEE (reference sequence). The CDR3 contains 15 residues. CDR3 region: CASSFGGGYQETQYF. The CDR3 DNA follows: TGTGCCAGCAGCTTCGGTGGGGGGTATCAAGAGACCCAGTACTTC. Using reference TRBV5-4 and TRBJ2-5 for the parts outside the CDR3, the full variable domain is ETGVTQSPTHLIKTRGQQVTLRCSSQSGHNTVSWYQQALGQGPQFIFQYYREEENGRGNFPPRFSGLQFPNYSSELNVNALELDDSALYLCASSFGGGYQETQYFGPGTRLLVL.

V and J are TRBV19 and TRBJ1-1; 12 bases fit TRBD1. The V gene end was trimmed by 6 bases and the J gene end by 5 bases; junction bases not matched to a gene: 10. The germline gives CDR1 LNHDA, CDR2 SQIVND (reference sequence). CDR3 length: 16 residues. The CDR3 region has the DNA TGTGCCAGTAGCCGGGGACAGGGGGCACTTGGGACTGAAGCTTTCTTT. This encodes CASSRGQGALGTEAFF.

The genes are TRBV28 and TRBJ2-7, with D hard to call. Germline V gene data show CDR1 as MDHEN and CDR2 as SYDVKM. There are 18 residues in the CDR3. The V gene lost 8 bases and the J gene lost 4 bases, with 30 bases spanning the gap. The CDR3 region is CASARRRNRRSLPYEQYV. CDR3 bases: TGTGCCAGCGCTCGACGCCGTAACAGAAGGTCCCTCCCTTACGAGCAGTACGTC.

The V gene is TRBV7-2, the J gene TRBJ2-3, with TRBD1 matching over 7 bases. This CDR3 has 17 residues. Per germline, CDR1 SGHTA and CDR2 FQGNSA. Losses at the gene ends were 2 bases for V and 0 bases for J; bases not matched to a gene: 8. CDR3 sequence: CASSLLFIGGSTDTQYF. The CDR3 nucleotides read TGTGCCAGCAGCTTATTATTCATAGGGGGCAGCACAGATACGCAGTATTTT.

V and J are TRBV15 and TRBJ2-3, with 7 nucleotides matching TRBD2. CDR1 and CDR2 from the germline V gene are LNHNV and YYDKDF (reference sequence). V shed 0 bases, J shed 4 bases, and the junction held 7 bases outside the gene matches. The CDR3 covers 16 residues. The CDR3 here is CATSRDWGRAPDTQYF. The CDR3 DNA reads TGTGCCACCAGCAGAGATTGGGGGAGGGCCCCAGATACGCAGTATTTT.

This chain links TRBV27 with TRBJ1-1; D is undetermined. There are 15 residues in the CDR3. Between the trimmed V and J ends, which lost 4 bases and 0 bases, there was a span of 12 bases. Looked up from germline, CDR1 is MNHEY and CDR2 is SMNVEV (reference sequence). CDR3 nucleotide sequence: TGTGCCAGCAGTTCAATCCAGACTTTGAACACTGAAGCTTTCTTT. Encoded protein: CASSSIQTLNTEAFF.

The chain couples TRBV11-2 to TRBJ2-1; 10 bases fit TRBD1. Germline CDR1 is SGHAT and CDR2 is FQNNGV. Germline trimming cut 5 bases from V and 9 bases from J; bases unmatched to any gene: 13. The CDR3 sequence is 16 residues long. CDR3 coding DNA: TGTGCCAGCAGCCACCGAACTGACAGGGGGCGCTTTGAGCAGTTCTTC. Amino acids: CASSHRTDRGRFEQFF. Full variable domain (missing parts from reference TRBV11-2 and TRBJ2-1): EAGVAQSPRYKIIEKRQSVAFWCNPISGHATLYWYQQILGQGPKLLIQFQNNGVVDDSQLPKDRFSAERLKGVDSTLKIQPAKLEDSAVYLCASSHRTDRGRFEQFFGPGTRLTVL.

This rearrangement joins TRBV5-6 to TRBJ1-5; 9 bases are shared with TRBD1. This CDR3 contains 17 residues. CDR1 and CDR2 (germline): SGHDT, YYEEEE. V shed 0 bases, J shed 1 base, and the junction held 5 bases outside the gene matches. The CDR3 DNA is TGTGCCAGCAGCTTGGCCCCGGGACAGGGAAGCAATCAGCCCCAGCATTTT. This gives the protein CASSLAPGQGSNQPQHF.